The 28 T cell receptor beta chains below all came from one sample that was sequenced in a study of T cells after yellow fever vaccination. MiXCR, applied by TCRdb to the 5' RACE reads, yields one record per CDR3 protein. Among over 300,000 distinct CDR3 sequences listed, 6.5% to 8.5% were seen once. The input for sequencing was PBMCs, taken approximately 40 days after the first yellow fever vaccination. The receptors shown here come from a man between 18 and 35 years old who received the YFV17D yellow fever vaccine.

This clonotype was detected ten times or more. The chain couples TRBV11-2 to TRBJ2-1; a weak D match, TRBD1 (6 bases). The length of the CDR3 is 19 residues. V lost 5 bases and J lost 0, with 23 bases in between. Per the germline V gene, CDR1 is SGHAT and CDR2 is FQNNGV. CDR3 nucleotide sequence: TGTGCCAGCAGCCCTCAGGGGCTCCTAACGGTTAGCTCCTACAATGAGCAGTTCTTC. Translated: CASSPQGLLTVSSYNEQFF.

This clonotype occurred a few times. The V and J genes are TRBV4-3 and TRBJ1-1; no definite D call. The V gene's germline CDR1 is LGHNA and CDR2 YSLEER. V lost 1 base to trimming and J lost 5 bases, with 8 bases between them. The CDR3 spans 13 residues. The CDR3 nucleotides read TGCGCCAGCAGCCAAGGCCTAGGGACTGAAGCTTTCTTT. Translation: CASSQGLGTEAFF.

This sequence joins TRBV6-6 and TRBJ1-5; no definite D call. Germline-derived CDR1 and CDR2 are MNHNY and SVGAGI (reference sequence). With 8 bases removed from V and 11 bases from J, the gap between germline ends came to 16 bases. The CDR3 is made up of 12 amino acids. The CDR3 bases are TGTGCCAGCTCTACCCCGACTGGAGCCCAGCATTTT. This codes for CASSTPTGAQHF.

The CDR3 here is CASSSRAQETQYF. The DNA of the CDR3 is TGTGCCAGCTCATCGCGGGCCCAAGAGACCCAGTACTTC. The genes are TRBV18 and TRBJ2-5; TRBD2 might be the D (5 bases). V dropped 5 bases and J dropped 1 base, with 8 bases sitting between them. Germline loops: CDR1 KGHSH, CDR2 LQKENI. The CDR3 runs to 13 residues.

This clonotype was detected ten times or more. This chain connects TRBV28 to TRBJ1-1; D gene unclear. The CDR3 is 13 residues long. Trimming took 5 bases from V and 1 from J, leaving 8 bases between them. Per the germline V gene, CDR1 is MDHEN and CDR2 is SYDVKM. The CDR3 reads CASSLTKNTEAFF. CDR3 coding DNA: TGTGCCAGCAGTCTTACGAAGAACACTGAAGCTTTCTTT.

This clonotype was detected only a few times. The chain has TRBV13 and TRBJ2-3, with D perhaps matching TRBD2 (6 bases). The CDR3 spans 17 residues. V lost 5 bases and J lost 1, with 19 bases in between. Germline values: CDR1 PRHDT, CDR2 FYEKMQ (reference sequence). CDR3 bases: TGTGCCAGCAGCGCCCCCGGCGGGGAACCCCGCACAGATACGCAGTATTTT. Protein product: CASSAPGGEPRTDTQYF.

This clonotype was observed at least ten times. This chain links TRBV5-1 with TRBJ2-7, with 9 positions matching TRBD1. Germline V gene sequence: CDR1 SGHRS, CDR2 YFSETQ. Trimming removed 3 bases from V and 3 bases from J; junction bases left unmatched: 4. The CDR3 is made up of 14 amino acids. The CDR3 region has the DNA TGCGCCAGCAGCTGGGGGACAGGGAACTACGAGCAGTACGTC. Protein sequence: CASSWGTGNYEQYV.

This clonotype was seen at least ten times. The J gene is TRBJ1-1, the V gene TRBV5-1; 7 bases are shared with TRBD1. Trimming took 3 bases from V and 4 from J; bases not matched to a gene: 9. Germline V gene sequence: CDR1 SGHRS, CDR2 YFSETQ. This CDR3 spans 15 amino acids. The CDR3: CASSSQQGIGTEAFF. CDR3 bases: TGCGCCAGCAGCTCCCAACAGGGGATCGGCACTGAAGCTTTCTTT.

This chain uses TRBV4-1 with TRBJ2-2; 8 bases map to TRBD1. Germline assignment: CDR1 MGHRA and CDR2 YSYEKL. V lost 4 bases, J lost 5 bases, and 9 bases stayed unmatched. The CDR3 sequence is 16 residues long. The CDR3 region has the DNA TGCGCCAGCAGCCCCCGGACAGGGTTTGTGACCGGGGAGCTGTTTTTT. As protein: CASSPRTGFVTGELFF.

The table lists this clonotype with many counts. The J gene is TRBJ2-1, the V gene TRBV7-2; D not certain. This CDR3 is built from 13 residues. Trimming shortened V by 1 base and J by 7 bases, and 8 bases separated the two germline ends. The germline V gene has CDR1 SGHTA and CDR2 FQGNSA. CDR3 sequence reads: CASSLVPGNEQFF. Here the CDR3 DNA reads TGTGCCAGCAGCTTAGTACCCGGTAATGAGCAGTTCTTC.

This clonotype was counted only a few times. DNA of the CDR3: TGCAGCGTTTCGGGGCTGGGACTAGTCCGATTCGATGAGCAGTTCTTC. Its protein product is CSVSGLGLVRFDEQFF. The rearrangement links TRBV29-1 to TRBJ2-1, with 8 bases that match TRBD2. V was clipped by 5 bases and J by 8 bases; unmatched bases: 17. The CDR3 sequence is 16 residues long. Germline V gives CDR1 SQVTM, CDR2 ANQGSEA.

The genes are TRBV27 and TRBJ1-1; D gene ambiguous. Germline lookup yields CDR1 MNHEY and CDR2 SMNVEV (reference sequence). The CDR3 is 15 residues long. Trimming stripped 4 bases from V and 0 bases from J, with 12 bases between. For the CDR3, the DNA is TGTGCCAGCAGTTACAGTTATCCCATGAACACTGAAGCTTTCTTT. Residues: CASSYSYPMNTEAFF.

The chain is built from TRBV6-5 and TRBJ2-7, with unresolved D. This CDR3 contains 12 residues. Germline CDR1 MNHEY, CDR2 SVGAGI. V was trimmed by 8 bases and J by 2 bases, leaving 10 bases between them. CDR3 protein: CASATTTYEQYF. Written as DNA, the CDR3 is TGTGCCAGCGCTACTACAACCTACGAGCAGTACTTC.

The chain uses TRBV6-5 and TRBJ2-2, with 7 bases lining up with TRBD2. CDR3 length: 13 amino acids. V dropped 6 bases and J dropped 6; count of bases not matched to a gene: 4. Looked up from germline, CDR1 is MNHEY and CDR2 is SVGAGI. The CDR3 is CASRRGRAGELFF. The CDR3 nucleotides are TGTGCCAGCAGGCGGGGGAGGGCCGGGGAGCTGTTTTTT.

This clonotype appeared a few times. This chain connects TRBV19 to TRBJ2-1; TRBD2 matches 14 bases. With 0 bases clipped from V and 7 bases from J, the junction kept 5 bases outside the gene matches. The CDR3 extends over 17 amino acids. CDR1 is LNHDA and CDR2 is SQIVND in the germline V gene (reference sequence). The CDR3: CASSIDPGLAGVNEQFF. CDR3 in DNA: TGTGCCAGTAGTATAGATCCGGGACTAGCGGGGGTAAATGAGCAGTTCTTC.

This clonotype was detected many times. The J gene is TRBJ2-3, the V gene TRBV12-3 or TRBV12-4, with D tentatively TRBD1 or TRBD2 (6 bases each). The length of the CDR3 is 16 residues. With 3 bases removed from V and 4 bases from J, the gap between germline ends came to 17 bases. CDR3: CASSFLGGLGPDTQYF. The CDR3 DNA is TGTGCCAGCAGTTTCCTCGGGGGCCTCGGGCCAGATACGCAGTATTTT.

This clonotype was seen a handful of times. The genes are TRBV7-9 and TRBJ1-3; D is unclear. The germline gives CDR1 SEHNR, CDR2 FQNEAQ (reference sequence). V was clipped by 0 bases and J by 4 bases, with 10 bases between them. This CDR3 region has 15 residues. This chain's CDR3 is CASSLAQTPGNTIYF. In DNA form, the CDR3 reads TGTGCCAGCAGCTTAGCTCAGACCCCGGGAAACACCATATATTTT.

Many counts were recorded for this clonotype. This rearrangement joins TRBV9 to TRBJ2-5; TRBD2 is a possible D gene (6 bases). Germline V gene lookup returns CDR1 SGDLS and CDR2 YYNGEE. V lost 4 bases and J lost 1, with 20 bases in between. This CDR3 has 17 amino acids. The CDR3 nucleotides are TGTGCCAGCAGCCCCCGAGGTGGCGGGGAGCTCCAAGAGACCCAGTACTTC. It codes for CASSPRGGGELQETQYF.

This clonotype was detected a few times. The chain combines TRBV7-8 with TRBJ2-5; 7 bases align to TRBD2. This CDR3 is built from 17 residues. Trimming removed 4 bases from V and 0 bases from J; junction bases left unmatched: 11. CDR1 is SGHVS and CDR2 is FQNEAQ in the germline V gene. The CDR3 sequence is CASSSIWPSGDQETQYF. DNA for the CDR3: TGTGCCAGCAGCTCCATTTGGCCCAGCGGGGACCAAGAGACCCAGTACTTC. Together with reference TRBV7-8 and TRBJ2-5, the CDR3 gives the full variable domain: GAGVSQSPRYKVAKRGQDVALRCDPISGHVSLFWYQQALGQGPEFLTYFQNEAQLDKSGLPSDRFFAERPEGSVSTLKIQRTQQEDSAVYLCASSSIWPSGDQETQYFGPGTRLLVL.

In this sample, this clonotype turned up many times. The J gene is TRBJ2-5, the V gene TRBV19; 8 nucleotides align to TRBD1. The CDR3 is 15 residues long. V shed 8 bases and J 2 bases; nucleotides not matched to a gene: 10. Germline V CDR1 and CDR2: LNHDA, SQIVND (reference sequence). The CDR3 loop reads CASSKQGQVQETQYF. The DNA for the CDR3 is TGTGCCAGTTCTAAACAGGGACAGGTACAAGAGACCCAGTACTTC.

V is TRBV29-1 and J is TRBJ1-4; 7 bases agree with TRBD1. The CDR3 spans 13 residues. The J segment lost 8 bases and the V segment lost 7 bases, leaving 10 bases of the junction unmatched. Looked up from germline, CDR1 is SQVTM and CDR2 is ANQGSEA. As DNA, the CDR3 is TGCAGCGCCCTGGACAGGTTAGGGGAAAAACTGTTTTTT. It encodes CSALDRLGEKLFF.

This clonotype was seen at least ten times. CDR3 in amino acids: CASSPLAGGTNEQFF. CDR3 DNA: TGTGCCAGCAGCCCTCTAGCGGGGGGGACTAATGAGCAGTTCTTC. The chain is built from TRBV7-9 and TRBJ2-1, with 12 nucleotides matching TRBD2. V lost 5 bases and J lost 7; bases outside the gene matches: 6. The CDR3 extends over 15 amino acids. The V gene's germline CDR1 is SEHNR and CDR2 FQNEAQ (reference sequence).

This clonotype occurred many times. V gene TRBV9 combines with J gene TRBJ2-5; maybe TRBD2 (7 bases). V lost 7 bases to trimming and J lost 4 bases, with 23 bases between them. In germline, CDR1 is SGDLS, CDR2 YYNGEE. The CDR3 sequence is 16 residues long. Written as DNA, the CDR3 is TGTGCCAGCGGCGGACCCCCGGGGGGCGCTGGAGAGACCCAGTACTTC. It is translated as CASGGPPGGAGETQYF.

The chain carries TRBV7-9 and TRBJ2-7; TRBD1 aligns across 10 bases. From germline, CDR1 is SEHNR and CDR2 FQNEAQ (reference sequence). Losses at the gene ends were 5 bases for V and 3 bases for J; bases not matched to a gene: 7. The CDR3 covers 15 residues. Here the CDR3 DNA reads TGTGCCAGCAGCGATTCGACAGGGGGCGGCTACGAGCAGTACGTC. Translating gives CASSDSTGGGYEQYV.

The genes are TRBV20-1 and TRBJ2-1, with TRBD2 identical over 11 bases. Germline V gene sequence: CDR1 DFQATT, CDR2 SNEGSKA (reference sequence). The CDR3 runs to 16 residues. The V and J ends lost 1 base and 6 bases, in that order; junction bases with no gene match: 8. CDR3 in DNA: TGCAGTGCTAGAGGTCTAGCGGGGGGTATCATCAATGAGCAGTTCTTC. Translating gives CSARGLAGGIINEQFF.

As regards this clonotype: Germline is not matched at one junction end, which may reflect a read error. The chain combines TRBV20-1 with TRBJ2-3; 7 bases are shared with TRBD2. Germline V gene data show CDR1 as DFQATT and CDR2 as SNEGSKA (reference sequence). The CDR3 sequence is 15 residues long. The CDR3 loop is CCAREDGEGADTQYF. CDR3 bases: TGCTGTGCTAGAGAGGACGGGGAGGGCGCAGATACGCAGTATTTT.

The gene calls are TRBV5-1 and TRBJ1-6; D ambiguous. Germline V gene sequence: CDR1 SGHRS, CDR2 YFSETQ. The length of the CDR3 is 13 residues. Trimming shortened V by 5 bases and J by 10 bases, and 13 bases separated the two germline ends. As DNA, the CDR3 is TGCGCCAGCAGGCTAAACAGTCGGTCACCCCTCCACTTT. Its translation is CASRLNSRSPLHF.

There are many counts of this clonotype. J is TRBJ2-3 and V is TRBV12-3 or TRBV12-4; tentatively, D is TRBD2 (5 bases). This CDR3 has 12 residues. Trimming left V 3 bases short and J 6 bases short, with 7 bases between. CDR3 loop: CASSFIADTQYF. DNA for the CDR3: TGTGCCAGCAGTTTTATAGCGGATACGCAGTATTTT.